This entry is about one TCR beta chain. The sample originates from a study of blood T cell repertoires in COVID-19. Study summary: COVID-19 samples collected from the United States, Italy and Spain covered acute and convalescent phases. PBMCs, B-cell-depleted T cells, or T cells were the source of the cDNA or gDNA that made up the material.

Per the original data handling: Estimation of nucleated cell counts relied on the amplification of reference gene primers. The assay was immunoSEQ multiplex PCR, and TCRdb's table has in-frame clones only and misses some. V and J calls and clone size follow that table, whereas D and trimming were derived from the DNA. The repertoire includes 87,000 or so clones, around nine tenths of them detected once, and 11% sits in the top ten. The source is an elderly man with acute or convalescent COVID-19. Specimen: peripheral blood.

The CDR3 DNA is TGTGCCAGTATTGTCTGGGCTTCCTACGAGCAGTACTTC. Amino acids: CASIVWASYEQYF. V and J are TRBV19 and TRBJ2-7, with D unresolved. The V end lost 7 bases, the J end lost 1 base, and 11 bases lay between the germline ends. Germline lookup yields CDR1 LNHDA and CDR2 SQIVND (reference sequence). The CDR3 spans 13 residues.